This TCR beta chain was sequenced in a study of spatial heterogeneity in lung cancer. For the study at large: Raw reads showed each unique TCR and UMI combination turning up more than ten times on average.

This CDR3 is 14 amino acids long. Trimming pared 5 bases from V and 6 bases from J, leaving 17 bases between. Germline-derived CDR1 and CDR2 are LGHDT and YNNKEL (reference sequence). Comments on this clonotype: Its antigen remains unknown.

Time point defined: sample taken at primary tumor resection. Whole RNA was taken from tumor, nontumor lung or frozen PBMC; it was then sequenced unsorted. The donors were about 72 patients with non-small cell lung cancer that was early-stage and untreated. Every molecule of TCR cDNA had its own unique molecular identifier. Each CDR3 protein gets one entry after TCRdb re-called the 5' RACE reads with MiXCR. Among tens of thousands of distinct CDR3 sequences listed, approximately 18% were seen once. Findings of the study overall: Resection blood, more than follow-up blood, showed ubiquitous expanded tumor TCRs.

The sample in question was PBMCs, obtained at surgery. The receptor comes from a male donor with early-stage non-small cell lung cancer. This chain connects TRBV3-1 to TRBJ2-7; tentatively, D is TRBD1 (5 bases). DNA of the CDR3: TGTGCCAGCAGCAAGCCTCCTCAGGGTTCCGAGCAGTACTTC. This codes for CASSKPPQGSEQYF.